This is a list of T cell receptor beta chains from one sample in a study of T cells in Graves' hyperthyroidism and ophthalmopathy. TCRdb used MiXCR to reprocess the multiplex PCR reads, holding one entry per CDR3 protein. The sample records around 35,000 distinct CDR3 sequences, 52% being singletons. The specimen sequenced was blood. These receptors all stem from a woman between 40 and 50 years old with Graves' ophthalmopathy. Each CDR3 is given with its conserved first and last residue. Fields, in order: V gene, D gene, clone size, J gene, CDR3 protein, CDR3 DNA. A D gene is named only where the DNA matches it firmly. Only some rows state a clone size, as once, few, many or a class for expanded clones.

V: TRBV6-4; D: NA; size: NA; J: TRBJ2-2; CDR3: CASSEEGAGELFF; DNA: TGTGCCAGCAGTGAAGAGGGCGCTGGGGAGCTGTTTTTT
V: TRBV29-1; D: TRBD2; size: medium-sized; J: TRBJ2-5; CDR3: CSVHLAGGGETQYF; DNA: TGCAGCGTTCATCTGGCGGGAGGTGGAGAGACCCAGTACTTC
V: TRBV7-2; D: TRBD2; size: once; J: TRBJ2-1; CDR3: CASSRHPGTSGGWGSNEQFF; DNA: TGTGCCAGCAGTCGACACCCTGGGACTAGCGGGGGGTGGGGATCCAATGAGCAGTTCTTC
V: TRBV7-9; D: TRBD1; size: NA; J: TRBJ2-7; CDR3: CASSLGDSPYEQYF; DNA: TGTGCCAGCAGCTTAGGGGACAGTCCCTACGAGCAGTACTTC
V: TRBV18; D: NA; size: NA; J: TRBJ1-2; CDR3: CASLPRDPLGRGYTF; DNA: TGTGCCAGCTTACCGCGGGACCCCTTAGGACGTGGCTACACCTTC
V: TRBV19; D: NA; size: NA; J: TRBJ2-7; CDR3: CASSMKGAGGLASYEQYF; DNA: TGTGCCAGCAGTATGAAGGGTGCTGGCGGGCTGGCCTCCTACGAGCAGTACTTC
V: TRBV6-5; D: NA; size: many; J: TRBJ1-3; CDR3: CASSYSKDGKTGNTIYF; DNA: TGTGCCAGCAGTTACTCGAAGGACGGAAAAACTGGAAACACCATATATTTT
V: TRBV5-4; D: NA; size: NA; J: TRBJ1-1; CDR3: CASNSGRGVVDTEAFF; DNA: TGTGCCAGCAACTCAGGTCGGGGAGTAGTAGACACGGAAGCTTTCTTT
V: TRBV19; D: NA; size: many; J: TRBJ1-5; CDR3: CASTPRGVQPQHF; DNA: TGTGCCAGTACCCCCAGGGGCGTTCAGCCCCAGCATTTT
V: TRBV6-4; D: NA; size: NA; J: TRBJ2-6; CDR3: CASRAGTPSGANVLTF; DNA: TGTGCCAGCAGAGCCGGGACTCCCTCTGGGGCCAACGTCCTGACTTTC
V: TRBV15; D: TRBD2; size: many; J: TRBJ2-5; CDR3: CATSRALGGGQETQYF; DNA: TGTGCCACCAGCAGGGCCCTCGGCGGGGGACAAGAGACCCAGTACTTC
V: TRBV7-6; D: NA; size: many; J: TRBJ1-6; CDR3: CASSLSQPNNSPLHF; DNA: TGTGCCAGCAGCTTAAGTCAGCCTAATAATTCACCCCTCCACTTT
V: TRBV11-2; D: TRBD2; size: many; J: TRBJ2-2; CDR3: CASSKAGGVVGELFF; DNA: TGTGCCAGCAGCAAAGCGGGAGGCGTGGTAGGGGAGCTGTTTTTT
V: TRBV6-6; D: NA; size: once; J: TRBJ1-1; CDR3: CASSFGQGNTEACF; DNA: NA
V: TRBV9; D: NA; size: NA; J: TRBJ1-2; CDR3: CASSDNRDRYGYTF; DNA: TGTGCCAGCAGCGATAACCGGGACCGCTATGGCTACACCTTC
V: TRBV7-3; D: NA; size: NA; J: TRBJ1-1; CDR3: CASSLRDMEAFF; DNA: TGTGCCAGCAGCCTCCGGGACATGGAAGCTTTCTTT
V: TRBV19; D: TRBD2; size: many; J: TRBJ2-7; CDR3: CASSVPGLAYEQYF; DNA: TGTGCCAGTTCCGTCCCGGGACTAGCATACGAGCAGTACTTC
V: TRBV6-2/TRBV6-3; D: NA; size: many; J: TRBJ1-4; CDR3: CASSDRQADEKLFF; DNA: TGTGCCAGCAGCGACCGGCAGGCCGATGAAAAACTGTTTTTT
V: TRBV2; D: TRBD1; size: NA; J: TRBJ1-1; CDR3: CASSQGAGGAFF; DNA: TGTGCCAGCAGTCAAGGAGCAGGGGGGGCTTTCTTT
V: TRBV20-1; D: TRBD2; size: many; J: TRBJ2-5; CDR3: CSARDRSGGAGGGETQYF; DNA: TGCAGTGCTAGAGATCGGAGCGGGGGGGCCGGAGGGGGAGAGACCCAGTACTTC
V: TRBV2; D: NA; size: NA; J: TRBJ1-4; CDR3: CASTQGYDEKLFF; DNA: TGTGCCAGCACACAGGGTTATGATGAAAAACTGTTTTTT
V: TRBV10-2; D: TRBD2; size: NA; J: TRBJ2-7; CDR3: CASSESSGAPYEQYF; DNA: TGCGCCAGCAGTGAGTCGAGCGGGGCACCCTACGAGCAGTACTTC
V: TRBV7-6; D: TRBD1; size: medium-sized; J: TRBJ2-6; CDR3: CASSPRDSGNVLTF; DNA: TGTGCCAGCAGCCCCCGGGACAGCGGCAACGTCCTGACTTTC
V: TRBV15; D: NA; size: NA; J: TRBJ2-5; CDR3: CATSSRNRSTPGETQYF; DNA: TGTGCCACCAGCTCCCGGAACAGGAGTACTCCCGGGGAGACCCAGTACTTC
V: TRBV7-9; D: TRBD2; size: many; J: TRBJ2-1; CDR3: CASSLTSGAGYNEQFF; DNA: TGTGCCAGCAGCTTGACTAGCGGGGCGGGCTACAATGAGCAGTTCTTC
V: TRBV5-1; D: TRBD1; size: many; J: TRBJ1-2; CDR3: CASSLAYTSGGGYTF; DNA: TGCGCCAGCAGCTTGGCCTATACGTCAGGGGGTGGCTACACCTTC
V: TRBV19; D: TRBD1; size: NA; J: TRBJ2-2; CDR3: CASSPRTGFTGELFF; DNA: TGTGCCAGTAGTCCCCGGACAGGGTTCACCGGGGAGCTGTTTTTT
V: TRBV20-1; D: NA; size: medium-sized; J: TRBJ1-2; CDR3: CSARDRGANYGYTF; DNA: TGCAGTGCTAGAGATCGGGGGGCTAACTATGGCTACACCTTC
V: TRBV20-1; D: NA; size: once; J: TRBJ2-5; CDR3: CSARVPDQETQYF; DNA: TGCAGTGCTAGAGTCCCAGACCAAGAGACCCAGTACTTC
V: TRBV9; D: NA; size: many; J: TRBJ2-1; CDR3: CASCPGTYNEQFF; DNA: TGTGCCAGCTGCCCGGGAACCTACAATGAGCAGTTCTTC
V: TRBV5-1; D: NA; size: many; J: TRBJ1-5; CDR3: CASSPVGGGRQPQHF; DNA: TGCGCCAGCAGCCCGGTAGGGGGGGGAAGACAGCCCCAGCATTTT
V: TRBV20-1; D: NA; size: NA; J: TRBJ2-1; CDR3: CSARDCSGHNEQFF; DNA: TGCAGTGCTAGAGATTGTTCCGGACACAATGAGCAGTTCTTC
V: TRBV3-1; D: NA; size: many; J: TRBJ2-1; CDR3: CASSQAASQFF; DNA: TGTGCCAGCAGCCAAGCTGCGTCTCAGTTCTTC
V: TRBV7-9; D: TRBD1; size: few; J: TRBJ1-6; CDR3: CASSTDRGNSPLHF; DNA: TGTGCCAGCAGCACGGACAGGGGGAACTCACCCCTCCACTTT
V: TRBV10-3; D: NA; size: NA; J: TRBJ1-2; CDR3: CAISEGTGLNYGYTF; DNA: TGTGCCATCAGTGAGGGAACAGGGCTTAACTATGGCTACACCTTC
V: TRBV11-1; D: NA; size: many; J: TRBJ1-1; CDR3: CASSPSGDTEAFF; DNA: TGTGCCAGCAGCCCCTCCGGGGACACTGAAGCTTTCTTT
V: TRBV9; D: NA; size: NA; J: TRBJ2-7; CDR3: CASSVGNRGNDEQYF; DNA: TGTGCCAGCAGCGTAGGAAACCGGGGTAATGACGAGCAGTACTTC
V: TRBV29-1; D: NA; size: NA; J: TRBJ1-5; CDR3: CSVELKGGRPQHF; DNA: TGCAGCGTTGAACTCAAGGGAGGGCGGCCCCAGCATTTT
V: TRBV9; D: NA; size: NA; J: TRBJ1-4; CDR3: CASSGGLAGVKLFF; DNA: TGTGCCAGCAGCGGCGGACTAGCGGGGGTAAAACTGTTTTTT
V: TRBV4-2; D: NA; size: many; J: TRBJ2-5; CDR3: CASSQELEETQYF; DNA: TGTGCCAGCAGCCAAGAACTAGAGGAGACCCAGTACTTC
V: TRBV5-4; D: TRBD2; size: many; J: TRBJ2-2; CDR3: CASSLGRGGAFTGELFF; DNA: TGTGCCAGCAGCTTGGGTCGCGGGGGGGCCTTCACCGGGGAGCTGTTTTTT
V: TRBV7-9; D: NA; size: NA; J: TRBJ1-6; CDR3: CASSLGGNSPLHF; DNA: TGTGCCAGCAGCTTAGGTGGTAATTCACCCCTCCACTTT
V: TRBV5-1; D: TRBD1; size: many; J: TRBJ2-1; CDR3: CASSGRTGGFNEQFF; DNA: TGCGCCAGCAGCGGGAGGACAGGGGGTTTCAATGAGCAGTTCTTC
V: TRBV9; D: NA; size: NA; J: TRBJ1-1; CDR3: CASSVAQGTEAFF; DNA: TGTGCCAGCAGCGTAGCCCAGGGCACTGAAGCTTTCTTT
V: TRBV24-1; D: NA; size: NA; J: TRBJ1-3; CDR3: CATSVEDTIYF; DNA: TGTGCCACCAGTGTTGAGGACACCATATATTTT